This T cell receptor beta chain was identified in a study of blood T cells in healthy people across ages (dated by TCRdb to 2014 to 2015). In the study overall: In model experiments, template switching captured about one uniquely barcoded TCR beta cDNA molecule for every two T cells. Using deep sequencing normalized with unique cDNA molecular identifiers, the study measured how TCR beta repertoire diversity changes with age. The donors were divided into four age groups: young (average around 15 years), middle-aged (around 41), aged (about 60) and long-lived (82). To avoid experimental bias, donors of different ages were randomly spread across the sequencing lanes. The study analyzed two additional independent replicas of 1 million unique cDNA reads from the same blood draw for two donors, one aged 18 to 30 and one aged 80 or older.

Results and caveats for the whole study, not just this receptor: Compared with the aged group, more naive CD4+ T cells, fewer expanded clones and increased TCR diversity were shown by the long-lived group, suggesting age selection. Estimates of total diversity based on one million sequenced T cells were considered lower bounds and underestimates. The CMV infection status of donors was not known, potentially confounding age-related changes in expanded clonotypes. Observed TCR beta diversity per million T cells fell roughly linearly with age, and a significant reduction was already apparent by age roughly 41. Because profiling used bulk unsorted PBMCs, naive and antigen-experienced compartments could not be compared conclusively. Observed TCR beta diversity correlated strongly with the percentage of naive T cells measured by flow cytometry.

The CDR3 spans 13 residues, from the cysteine through the phenylalanine. Just the 39-base CDR3 DNA is kept, in frame starting at base 1. CDR1 SGHAT and CDR2 FQNNGV are derived from the germline V gene. Deletion took 3 bases off V and 5 bases off J, with a span of 7 bases between the germline ends. The library was built by means of 5' RACE. For sequencing, an Illumina HiSeq 2500 was employed. The second PCR ran for about 6 to 11 cycles and used a J-beta primer mix along with a sample-barcoded 5' primer. A template-switch 5' adaptor carrying 12 random nucleotides introduced a unique molecular identifier onto each TCR beta cDNA molecule. At least 3 million CDR3-containing paired-end reads were obtained from each sample. First-strand cDNA synthesis was performed from all RNA using the Mint cDNA synthesis kit, with priming by a TRBC-specific oligonucleotide. All cDNA was treated with uracil-DNA glycosylase and then went through a first 18-cycle PCR with the universal primers M1SS and BC2_uni_R. Per the authors' processing: Normalization of each sample was performed by random selection of 1 million high-quality reads, each carrying a distinct molecular identifier. Reads with shared molecular identifiers were discarded instead of being binned into consensus sequences. CDR3 identification, clonotype clustering and error correction used MiTCR with a Q25 quality threshold and the strictest error-elimination algorithm. A nonparametric unseen species model with Euler transformation was used to estimate lower-bound total TCR beta diversity. Clones were called with MiXCR by TCRdb after fastp trimmed the public reads at Q25, and only in-frame beta chains were retained. All rows with the same CDR3 protein become a single entry with the most common DNA and genes. The V and J calls and clone size are TCRdb's, not the authors'. This sample is represented by 800,000 to 950,000 distinct CDR3 sequences; around 46% of them were singletons. Of the sample, 13% is held by the ten largest clones.

To note about this clonotype: Its antigen is unknown. Per-base quality was not reported, and no clone a single base away is much larger than it.

Systemically healthy Caucasian individuals from Russia, 35 to 50 in total and aged roughly 6 to 90 years, were included as donors. Each donor gave around 9.5 milliliters of peripheral blood, collected into EDTA-treated Vacutainer tubes. PBMCs were isolated by Ficoll-Paque density-gradient centrifugation, with at least 7 million obtained per sample. Total RNA was extracted from PBMCs with Trizol reagent, with at least 5.5 micrograms obtained per sample. Naive CD45RAhigh/CD27high T cell percentages were measured by flow cytometry on a PBMC aliquot from every donor. This sequence uses TRBV11-2 and TRBJ2-2; the D gene assignment is ambiguous. The sequenced sample was blood. The sequence came from a man aged 30-40 years in good health. The CDR3 reads as follows: CASSFSTTGELFF. The nucleotide sequence reads as follows: TGTGCCAGCAGCTTTAGTACTACCGGGGAGCTGTTTTTT. Reference TRBV11-2 and TRBJ2-2 genes cover what lies past the CDR3, so the full variable domain is EAGVAQSPRYKIIEKRQSVAFWCNPISGHATLYWYQQILGQGPKLLIQFQNNGVVDDSQLPKDRFSAERLKGVDSTLKIQPAKLEDSAVYLCASSFSTTGELFFGEGSRLTVL.